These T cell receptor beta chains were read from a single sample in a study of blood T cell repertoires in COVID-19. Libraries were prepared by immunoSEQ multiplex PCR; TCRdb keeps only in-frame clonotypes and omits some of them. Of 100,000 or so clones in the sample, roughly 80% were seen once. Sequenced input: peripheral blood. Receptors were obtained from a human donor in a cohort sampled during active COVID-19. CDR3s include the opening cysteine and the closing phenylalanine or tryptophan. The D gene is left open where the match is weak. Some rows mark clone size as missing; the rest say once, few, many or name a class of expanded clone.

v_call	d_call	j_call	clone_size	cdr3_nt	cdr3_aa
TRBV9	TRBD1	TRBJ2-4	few	TGTGCCAGCAGCGGGCGGACAGGGCAGCAAAACATTCAGTACTTC	CASSGRTGQQNIQYF
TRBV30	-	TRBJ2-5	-	TGTGCCTGGAGTGTGGGGGGAACGTACCAAGAGACCCAGTACTTC	CAWSVGGTYQETQYF
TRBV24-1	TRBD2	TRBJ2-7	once	TGTGCCACCAGTGACACTAGCGGGAGGTCGTTCCGGGAGCAGTACTTC	CATSDTSGRSFREQYF
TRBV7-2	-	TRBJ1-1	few	TGTGCCAGCAGCCCTGGACAGATGGACACTGAAGCTTTCTTT	CASSPGQMDTEAFF
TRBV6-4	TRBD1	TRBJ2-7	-	TGTGCCAGCAGTGACCACGGGCCGGGACAGGGGTGGTTGACCTACGAGCAGTACTTC	CASSDHGPGQGWLTYEQYF
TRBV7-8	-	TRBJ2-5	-	TGTGCCAGCACCACAATTGGAGTGTACCAAGAGACCCAGTACTTC	CASTTIGVYQETQYF
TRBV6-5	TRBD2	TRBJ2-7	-	TGTGCCAGCAGTTCGATTGCTCAGCGGGGGGGGTACGAGCAGTACTTC	CASSSIAQRGGYEQYF
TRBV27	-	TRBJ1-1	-	TGTGCCAGCAGGGATCTTACAGGGCCCTGGGGAACAAACACTGAAGCTTTCTTT	CASRDLTGPWGTNTEAFF
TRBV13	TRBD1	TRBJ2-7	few	TGTGCCAGCAGCTTTACCGGGACAGGGGGCGCCTACGAGCAGTACTTC	CASSFTGTGGAYEQYF
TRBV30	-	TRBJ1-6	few	TGTGCCTGGAGCCCGGACAGAAGTAATTCACCCCTCCACTTT	CAWSPDRSNSPLHF
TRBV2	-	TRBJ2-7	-	TGTGCCAGCAGTGGGCGATACAGTGTGTACGAGCAGTACTTC	CASSGRYSVYEQYF
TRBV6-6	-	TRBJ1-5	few	TGTGCCAGCAGCCAGGGACTGTCTCATGGGCCCCAGCATTTT	CASSQGLSHGPQHF
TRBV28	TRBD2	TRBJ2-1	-	TGTGCCAGCAGTCGGACTAGCGGGCCTATCGAGCAGTTCTTC	CASSRTSGPIEQFF
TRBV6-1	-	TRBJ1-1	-	TGTGCCAGCAGTGAAGTTTGGTCAGCCGGGAGGGCTGAAGCTTTCTTT	CASSEVWSAGRAEAFF
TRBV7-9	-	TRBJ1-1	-	TGTGCCAGCAGCATAAAGACAGATGAAGCTTTCTTT	CASSIKTDEAFF
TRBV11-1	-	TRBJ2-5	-	TGTGCCAGCAGCTTAGTGCAAGGGAGTTTGGAGACCCAGTACTTC	CASSLVQGSLETQYF
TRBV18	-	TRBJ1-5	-	TGTGCCAGCTCACGGGGAGACCCCAATCAGCCCCAGCATTTT	CASSRGDPNQPQHF
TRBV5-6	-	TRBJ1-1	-	TGTGCCAGCAGCTTGGCGCGGCAGTTCGCTGAAGCTTTCTTT	CASSLARQFAEAFF
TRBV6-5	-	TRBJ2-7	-	TGTGCCAGCAGTTACTCGGCGGGGATAAGCTCCTACGAGCAGTACTTC	CASSYSAGISSYEQYF
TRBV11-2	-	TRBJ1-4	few	TGTGCCAGCAGCGACACCAGGCCGAGTAATGAAAAACTGTTTTTT	CASSDTRPSNEKLFF
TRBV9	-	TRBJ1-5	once	TGTGCCAGCAGCGTCGGAGGGGAGACCTATCAGCCCCAGCATTTT	CASSVGGETYQPQHF
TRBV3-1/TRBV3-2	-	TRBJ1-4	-	TGTGCCAGCAGCCTCGGGTACAGGGCCCGTAATGAAAAACTGTTTTTT	CASSLGYRARNEKLFF
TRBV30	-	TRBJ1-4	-	TGTGCCTGGACTACAGAGGGCAGACTGTTTTTT	CAWTTEGRLFF
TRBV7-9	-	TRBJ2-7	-	TGTGCCAGCAGCGATCGGTCCGCCTACGAGCAGTACTTC	CASSDRSAYEQYF
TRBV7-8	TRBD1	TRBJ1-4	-	TGTGCCAGCAGCGCGAGAGGGACAGGAGCTAATGAAAAACTGTTTTTT	CASSARGTGANEKLFF
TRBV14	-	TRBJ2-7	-	TGTGCCAGCAGCCAGGCCCTGGGTGCTGGTAGCGTCGAGCAGTACTTC	CASSQALGAGSVEQYF
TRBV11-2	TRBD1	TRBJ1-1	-	TGTGCCAGCAGCACCTTGAACAGGGGGCAAGCTTTCTTT	CASSTLNRGQAFF
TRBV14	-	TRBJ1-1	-	TGTGCCAGCAGCCGACCAGGGGTAAACACTGAAGCTTTCTTT	CASSRPGVNTEAFF
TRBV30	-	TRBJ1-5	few	TGTGCCTGGAGTGCGGCAGGTGGGGCGAGCAATCAGCCCCAGCATTTT	CAWSAAGGASNQPQHF
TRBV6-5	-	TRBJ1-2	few	TGTGCCAGCAGCCACAGGGACGGAGTGGGTTACACCTTC	CASSHRDGVGYTF
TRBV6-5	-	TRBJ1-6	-	TGTGCCAGCAGTTACGGGGGGGGGTATTCGCCCCTCCACTTT	CASSYGGGYSPLHF
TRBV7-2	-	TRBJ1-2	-	TGTGCCAGCAGCCCTATCTCACGCGGGAACTACTATGGCTACACCTTC	CASSPISRGNYYGYTF
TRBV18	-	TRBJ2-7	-	TGTGCCAGCTCCCCTACAAAGACTCGTAACTCCTACGAGCAGTACTTC	CASSPTKTRNSYEQYF
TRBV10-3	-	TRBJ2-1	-	TGTGCCACTCAGACGGGGAATGAGCAGTTCTTC	CATQTGNEQFF
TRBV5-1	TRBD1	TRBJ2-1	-	TGCGCCAGCAGCTACGGACAGGCGTACAATGAGCAGTTCTTC	CASSYGQAYNEQFF
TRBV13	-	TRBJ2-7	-	TGTGCCAGCAGCTTAGAAGCGGGCCGGTCCGGGTACGAGCAGTACTTC	CASSLEAGRSGYEQYF
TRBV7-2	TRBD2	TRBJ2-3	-	TGTGCCAGCACCCTAAGCGGGACTAGCACAGATACGCAGTATTTT	CASTLSGTSTDTQYF
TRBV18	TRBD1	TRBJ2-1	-	TGTGCCAGCTCAGGACCGGGACAGGGCGGTGAGCAGTTCTTC	CASSGPGQGGEQFF
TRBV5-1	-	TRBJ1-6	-	TGCGCCAGCAGCTTGGGGGCAGCCAACTATAATTCACCCCTCCACTTT	CASSLGAANYNSPLHF
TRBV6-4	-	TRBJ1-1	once	TGTGCCAGCAGTGACTACAGGAACACTGAAGCTTTCTTT	CASSDYRNTEAFF
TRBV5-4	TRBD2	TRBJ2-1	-	TGTGCCAGCAGCTTGGGGAGTGGACTAGCGGGAGTTGAGCAGTTCTTC	CASSLGSGLAGVEQFF
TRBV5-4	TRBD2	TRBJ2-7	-	TGTGCCAGCAGCTTGGCCGGCGCGGGAGGAAGCTCCTACGAGCAGTACTTC	CASSLAGAGGSSYEQYF
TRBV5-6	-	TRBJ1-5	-	TGTGCCAGCAGCTTGGCTTTGGGGCAGGGCAATCAGCCCCAGCATTTT	CASSLALGQGNQPQHF
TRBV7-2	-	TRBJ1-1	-	TGTGCCAGCCTTAGAGAGGTTACTACTGAAGCTTTCTTT	CASLREVTTEAFF
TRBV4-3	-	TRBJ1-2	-	TGCGCCAGCAGCCAAGGGAATCGCGTTCAGGAATCGAGCTATGGCTACACCTTC	CASSQGNRVQESSYGYTF
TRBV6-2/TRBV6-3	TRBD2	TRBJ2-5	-	TGTGCCAGCAGTTTGGGGGGGGGTTCGAAGACCCAGTACTTC	CASSLGGGSKTQYF
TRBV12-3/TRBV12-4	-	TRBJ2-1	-	TGTGCCAGCAGTTATGGGGGCTATGAGCAGTTCTTC	CASSYGGYEQFF
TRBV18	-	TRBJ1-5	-	TGTGCCAGCTCGCCTCGGACAGACCAGCCCCAGCATTTT	CASSPRTDQPQHF
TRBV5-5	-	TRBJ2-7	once	TGTGCCAGCAGCTTGGTAGCCACATCATACTACGAGCAGTACTTC	CASSLVATSYYEQYF
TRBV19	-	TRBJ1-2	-	TGTGCCAGTAGCCTGGCGAGGGCTGACTATGGCTACACCTTC	CASSLARADYGYTF
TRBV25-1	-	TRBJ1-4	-	TGTGCCAGCAGTGAGAGACAGTTTAATGAAAAACTGTTTTTT	CASSERQFNEKLFF
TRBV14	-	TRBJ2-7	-	TGTGCCAGCAGCCAAGGTTTTGGGGGGACCTACGAGCAGTACTTC	CASSQGFGGTYEQYF
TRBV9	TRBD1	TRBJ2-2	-	TGTGCCAGCAGCGTATTCCGGACAGGGGAGAGGGAGCTGTTTTTT	CASSVFRTGERELFF
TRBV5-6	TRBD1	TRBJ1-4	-	TGTGCCAGCAGCTTGAAATTACGGACAGGACATGAAAAACTGTTTTTT	CASSLKLRTGHEKLFF
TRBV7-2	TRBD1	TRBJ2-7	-	TGTGCCAGCAGCTCCCCCCCAGGGACAGGGGGAGTTGCGTACTTC	CASSSPPGTGGVAYF